This T cell receptor (beta chain) stems from a study of cytomegalovirus exposure and HLA in healthy donors. Notes on the study in general: Most TCR sequences proved rare, with some public TCRs found in many donors.

Germline assignment: CDR1 SGDLS and CDR2 YYNGEE. The CDR3 contains 16 residues. After removal of 0 bases from V and 4 bases from J, the junction contained 6 bases not matched to a gene. This clone was seen only once. Its antigen is currently unknown. Primers for the PCR totalled 60 Vbeta and 13 Jbeta. In the source study's methods: A later analysis counted about 80 million unique TCR beta chains, 9.5 million to 13 million shared. Clones were sequenced by immunoSEQ multiplex PCR, and TCRdb holds only the in-frame ones, with some missing. V, J and clone size are those of that table, while D and trimming were read from the DNA. This sample has about 190,000 clones, with roughly 80% found just once.

The TCR sequence derives from a woman in her 30s in good health and CMV-seropositive. The sample was PBMCs. This chain uses TRBV9 with TRBJ2-5, with 10 bases identical to TRBD2. The CDR3 DNA reads as TGTGCCAGCAGCGTAGGGTCTAGCGGGAGTAGAGAGACCCAGTACTTC. Its protein is CASSVGSSGSRETQYF.